This entry lists 22 T cell receptor beta chains sequenced from one sample in a study of blood T cell repertoires in COVID-19. Data came from immunoSEQ multiplex PCR; TCRdb stores just in-frame clones and leaves some out. In the table there are 300,000 or so clones, over 75% of which are singletons. Sample: peripheral blood. Receptors were obtained from a woman in her forties or fifties who had recovered from COVID-19.

The chain links TRBV5-1 to TRBJ2-2; D perhaps matches TRBD1 (5 bases). The length of the CDR3 is 13 residues. The germline V gene encodes CDR1 SGHRS and CDR2 YFSETQ. V was trimmed by 6 bases and J by 4 bases, leaving 10 bases between them. CDR3 sequence (DNA): TGCGCCAGCACAGCCAGGGCCACCGGGGAGCTGTTTTTT. Amino acid sequence: CASTARATGELFF.

CDR3 in amino acids: CSVITWAQALHF. In nucleotides, the CDR3 is TGCAGCGTTATTACGTGGGCTCAGGCCCTCCACTTT. The chain couples TRBV29-1 to TRBJ1-6; D not certain. V lost 5 bases and J 14 bases, leaving 16 bases between the germline ends. The V gene's germline CDR1 is SQVTM and CDR2 ANQGSEA. The CDR3 is 12 residues long. Drawing the rest from reference TRBV29-1 and TRBJ1-6, the complete variable domain is SAVISQKPSRDICQRGTSLTIQCQVDSQVTMMFWYRQQPGQSLTLIATANQGSEATYESGFVIDKFPISRPNLTFSTLTVSNMSPEDSSIYLCSVITWAQALHFGNGTRLTVT.

The V gene is TRBV5-1, the J gene TRBJ2-2; 11 nucleotides match TRBD1. V was clipped by 3 bases and J by 5 bases; unmatched bases: 6. Germline lookup yields CDR1 SGHRS and CDR2 YFSETQ. This CDR3 has 16 residues. The CDR3 coding sequence is TGCGCCAGCAGCTCGGACAGGGGGCTGAGGACCGGGGAGCTGTTTTTT. Translating it yields CASSSDRGLRTGELFF.

The V gene is TRBV6-1, the J gene TRBJ2-1; D remains ambiguous. The CDR3 covers 12 residues. Germline values: CDR1 MNHNS, CDR2 SASEGT. Trimming removed 2 bases at V and 3 bases at J, with 2 bases between. CDR3 sequence: CASSELYNEQFF. Written as DNA, the CDR3 is TGTGCCAGCAGTGAACTCTACAATGAGCAGTTCTTC.

Regarding this clone: This CDR3 is also generated by other DNA sequences in the sample. V and J are TRBV28 and TRBJ1-2; D is possibly TRBD1 (6 bases). The CDR3 spans 13 residues. Trimming cost V 2 bases and J 2 bases, with 6 bases left between them. Germline V gives CDR1 MDHEN, CDR2 SYDVKM. The CDR3 sequence is CASSLQGNYGYTF. CDR3 DNA: TGTGCCAGCAGTTTACAGGGGAACTATGGCTACACCTTC.

V gene TRBV6-2 or TRBV6-3 combines with J gene TRBJ2-3; perhaps TRBD2 as D (6 bases). CDR3 length: 15 amino acids. V was shortened by 3 bases and J by 0 bases, with 10 bases between the two germline ends. From germline, CDR1 is MNHEY and CDR2 SVGEGT. The CDR3 protein is CASSYSGTSTDTQYF. Here the CDR3 DNA reads TGTGCCAGCAGTTATAGCGGAACTAGCACAGATACGCAGTATTTT.

This rearrangement joins TRBV28 to TRBJ1-2, with 10 bases lining up with TRBD1. V was pared by 8 bases and J by 4 bases, with 7 bases of the junction left unmatched. Germline CDR1 reads MDHEN; CDR2 reads SYDVKM. The CDR3 is made up of 14 amino acids. CDR3 DNA: TGTGCCAGCTTGAGACAGGGGGCGTCCTATGGCTACACCTTC. Its protein is CASLRQGASYGYTF.

Worth noting for this clone: Other DNA sequences of this sample code for an identical CDR3. This sequence joins TRBV28 and TRBJ2-7; D is undetermined. The CDR3 is 12 residues long. V dropped 5 bases and J dropped 0 bases, with 5 bases sitting between them. Germline assignment: CDR1 MDHEN and CDR2 SYDVKM. The CDR3 DNA sequence: TGTGCCAGCAGTCTTAGCTCCTACGAGCAGTACTTC. As protein: CASSLSSYEQYF. Combining the CDR3 with reference TRBV28 and TRBJ2-7 gives the whole variable domain DVKVTQSSRYLVKRTGEKVFLECVQDMDHENMFWYRQDPGLGLRLIYFSYDVKMKEKGDIPEGYSVSREKKERFSLILESASTNQTSMYLCASSLSSYEQYFGPGTRLTVT.

The chain combines TRBV7-8 with TRBJ1-2, with D perhaps matching TRBD1 (6 bases). Trimming removed 1 base from V and 0 bases from J, with 18 bases in between. This CDR3 region has 18 residues. Germline CDR1 SGHVS, CDR2 FQNEAQ. The CDR3 DNA is TGTGCCAGCAGCTTAGGGGGACAAGCCTGGAGGACTAACTATGGCTACACCTTC. Translated: CASSLGGQAWRTNYGYTF.

V is TRBV28 and J is TRBJ2-2; 7 bases are shared with TRBD1. The CDR3 is 13 amino acids. Trimming at V came to 11 bases and at J to 0 bases, leaving 3 bases not matched to a gene. The germline V gene encodes CDR1 MDHEN and CDR2 SYDVKM. For the CDR3, the DNA is TGTGCCGTGGGACAGCCGAACACCGGGGAGCTGTTTTTT. This codes for CAVGQPNTGELFF. Variable domain in full (rest from reference TRBV28 and TRBJ2-2): DVKVTQSSRYLVKRTGEKVFLECVQDMDHENMFWYRQDPGLGLRLIYFSYDVKMKEKGDIPEGYSVSREKKERFSLILESASTNQTSMYLCAVGQPNTGELFFGEGSRLTVL.

This chain links TRBV5-1 with TRBJ1-1, with unresolved D. Germline CDR1 SGHRS, CDR2 YFSETQ. V lost 1 base to trimming and J lost 5 bases, with 9 bases between them. This CDR3 comprises 13 residues. DNA of the CDR3: TGCGCCAGCAGCTTGACGGGGTTAACTGAAGCTTTCTTT. Protein sequence: CASSLTGLTEAFF.

This clone appeared a single time. The chain's CDR3 is CASSLGTSVYEQYF. The CDR3 DNA follows: TGTGCCAGCAGCTTGGGGACTAGCGTCTACGAGCAGTACTTC. This chain uses TRBV7-2 with TRBJ2-7, with 10 bases lining up with TRBD2. CDR3 length: 14 amino acids. Germline lookup yields CDR1 SGHTA and CDR2 FQGNSA. J was trimmed by 3 bases and V by 3 bases; bases with no gene match: 2.

The chain combines TRBV28 with TRBJ2-5; a possible D gene is TRBD1 (6 bases). Trimming stripped 7 bases from V and 5 bases from J, with 17 bases between. Germline-derived CDR1 and CDR2 are MDHEN and SYDVKM. The CDR3 is 14 residues long. The CDR3 sequence is CASKTFSTGETQYF. The CDR3 DNA is TGTGCCAGCAAAACCTTTTCTACAGGGGAGACCCAGTACTTC.

V is TRBV30 and J is TRBJ2-2, with D possibly matching TRBD2 (5 bases). Deletions cut 0 bases from V and 0 bases from J, with 14 bases between. The CDR3 spans 17 residues. Germline CDR1 is GTSNPN and CDR2 is SVGIG (reference sequence). CDR3 sequence: CAWSVRLSDANTGELFF. DNA for the CDR3: TGTGCCTGGAGTGTCAGACTATCCGACGCGAACACCGGGGAGCTGTTTTTT.

This clone has only one observation. This rearrangement joins TRBV10-1 to TRBJ2-7, with D tentatively TRBD1 (7 bases). The CDR3 runs 14 residues. Germline CDR1 WNHNN, CDR2 SYGVQD (reference sequence). The germline V and J ends were trimmed by 2 bases and 6 bases, with 14 bases remaining between them. The DNA for the CDR3 is TGCGCCAGCAGTGAGGGCGGGACAGCCCGCGAGCAGTACTTC. Its protein product is CASSEGGTAREQYF.

CDR3: CASSRDGFYGYTF. The CDR3 DNA reads as TGTGCCAGCAGCCGCGACGGGTTCTATGGCTACACCTTC. V gene TRBV7-8 combines with J gene TRBJ1-2, with no clear D. The CDR3 runs to 13 residues. Germline lookup yields CDR1 SGHVS and CDR2 FQNEAQ. Trimming took 5 bases from V and 4 from J, leaving 11 bases between them.

The chain links TRBV27 to TRBJ2-5; 13 bases align to TRBD2. CDR1 and CDR2 from the germline V gene are MNHEY and SMNVEV (reference sequence). V dropped 6 bases and J dropped 2; count of bases not matched to a gene: 6. The CDR3 covers 16 residues. The CDR3 protein is CASSLLAGGAQETQYF. CDR3 sequence (DNA): TGTGCCAGCAGCCTACTAGCGGGGGGGGCACAAGAGACCCAGTACTTC.

This clone was detected a few times. The chain links TRBV18 to TRBJ2-3; TRBD1 matches at 8 bases. Germline V gene sequence: CDR1 KGHSH, CDR2 LQKENI. V was clipped by 5 bases and J by 3 bases; unmatched bases: 10. This CDR3 spans 16 amino acids. The CDR3 DNA follows: TGTGCCAGCTCATCGGACAGGGTTATTTGGACAGATACGCAGTATTTT. Its translation is CASSSDRVIWTDTQYF.

This clone was seen ten or more times. This chain links TRBV4-2 with TRBJ1-4; 8 positions match TRBD1. V shed 1 base, J shed 3 bases, and the junction held 7 bases outside the gene matches. CDR1 and CDR2 (germline): LGHNA, YNFKEQ. The CDR3 covers 17 residues. The CDR3 spells CASSQATTGVANEKLFF. CDR3 DNA: TGTGCCAGCAGCCAAGCCACGACAGGGGTGGCTAATGAAAAACTGTTTTTT.

J is TRBJ1-2 and V is TRBV6-6, with D unclear. The CDR3 extends over 16 amino acids. V lost 5 bases and J 0 bases, leaving 16 bases between the germline ends. Per the germline V gene, CDR1 is MNHNY and CDR2 is SVGAGI (reference sequence). CDR3 loop: CASSSRSDASNYGYTF. CDR3 nucleotides: TGTGCCAGCAGTAGCCGCTCCGATGCTTCTAACTATGGCTACACCTTC.

The genes are TRBV28 and TRBJ2-7, with no clear D. This CDR3 is 16 amino acids long. The V end was cut by 6 bases, the J end by 3 bases, with 21 bases between. Germline CDR1 MDHEN, CDR2 SYDVKM. The CDR3 DNA sequence: TGTGCCAGCAGCCCCACGCGGCCCGACGGCAACTACGAGCAGTACTTC. Translating gives CASSPTRPDGNYEQYF.

This sequence joins TRBV10-2 and TRBJ2-1; D may be TRBD2 (6 bases). V lost 7 bases and J lost 12, with 13 bases in between. The CDR3 contains 11 residues. Germline V gene data show CDR1 as WSHSY and CDR2 as SAAADI. The CDR3 loop reads CASKNSGPQFF. CDR3 nucleotides: TGCGCCAGCAAAAATAGCGGTCCGCAGTTCTTC.